Detailed here is one T cell receptor beta chain. In the authors' methods: Quantification of nucleated cells was approximated via reference gene primer amplification. The assay was immunoSEQ multiplex PCR, and TCRdb's table has in-frame clones only and misses some. The V and J calls and clone size come from that table; D and trimming were worked out from the DNA. The sample lists 300,000 or so clones, approximately 91% occurring once. This specimen belongs to a study of blood T cell repertoires in COVID-19. Across the study: Both acute and convalescent COVID-19 samples were obtained from the United States, Italy and Spain. T cells, B-cell-depleted T cells, or PBMCs supplied cDNA or gDNA.

The CDR3 runs 14 residues. Germline CDR1 reads LNHDA; CDR2 reads SQIVND (reference sequence). V was pared by 8 bases and J by 1 base, with 6 bases of the junction left unmatched. Seattle participants joined during active infection and were tracked over time. The TCR originated in a woman in her twenties or thirties with COVID-19, enrolled during active disease. Specimen: peripheral blood. V is TRBV19 and J is TRBJ1-2; 8 nucleotides align to TRBD1. CDR3 loop: CASGTGGDNYGYTF. In DNA, the CDR3 is TGTGCCAGTGGGACAGGTGGGGATAACTATGGCTACACCTTC.